The source of this T cell receptor beta chain is a study of metastatic and nonmetastatic thyroid tumors. None of the patients had undergone any treatment ahead of thyroid surgery. Original data processing: The distant-metastasis classifier for papillary thyroid cancer was built from CDR3 differences across clinicopathological groups. TCRdb reanalyzed the PCR reads with MiXCR. TCRdb, rather than the study authors, made the V and J calls. Of about 20,000 clones in the sample, 34% are singletons; the top ten hold over 8%. Study-wide results and caveats: Malignant thyroid tumors reportedly exceeded benign nodules significantly in TCR beta diversity, with the difference appearing in blood and tumor.

This clone has ten or more counts. The antigen is not known. Germline CDR1 and CDR2: LGHDT and YNNKEL (reference sequence). This CDR3 is 13 amino acids long. V was shortened by 0 bases and J by 11 bases, with 13 bases between the two germline ends. The gene calls are TRBV3-1 and TRBJ1-1, with D tentatively TRBD1 (5 bases). Sequencing was done on a sample of tumor tissue. This TCR came from a male donor with papillary thyroid cancer or a benign thyroid nodule (not recorded which). Some clones in this sample may be carry-over from other donors' samples. CDR3 sequence (DNA): TGTGCCAGCAGCCAAGATGAGGGGCAGACGGCTTTCTTT. The encoded protein is CASSQDEGQTAFF.